The 8 T cell receptor beta chains listed next were all sequenced from one sample in a study of Tregs in tolerant kidney transplant recipients. Generated by immunoSEQ multiplex PCR, the TCRdb table keeps only in-frame clones and is missing some. The profile shows 60,000 or so clones, around four fifths of them singletons. Sequencing input: CD4+ T cells from blood. Receptor source: a human donor in good health.

V gene TRBV5-8 combines with J gene TRBJ1-5; D uncertain. The CDR3 totals 13 residues. Looked up from germline, CDR1 is SGHTS and CDR2 is YDEGEE. V was trimmed by 4 bases and J by 7 bases, leaving 12 bases between them. The CDR3 reads CASSGWSEQPQHF. Written as DNA, the CDR3 is TGTGCCAGCAGCGGGTGGAGTGAACAGCCCCAGCATTTT.

This clone showed up many times. The rearrangement joins TRBV6-1 to TRBJ1-1, with 7 bases aligning to TRBD1. V lost 4 bases to trimming and J lost 4 bases; unmatched junction nucleotides: 6. The length of the CDR3 is 14 residues. The germline V gene encodes CDR1 MNHNS and CDR2 SASEGT. The CDR3 DNA reads as TGTGCCAGCAGTGCCATACAGGGGAGCACTGAAGCTTTCTTT. It translates to CASSAIQGSTEAFF.

This clone was seen once. Other DNA sequences in this specimen translate into the identical CDR3. The V and J genes are TRBV28 and TRBJ1-4; no definite D call. Trimming cost V 3 bases and J 4 bases, with 12 bases left between them. This CDR3 region has 15 residues. Per the germline V gene, CDR1 is MDHEN and CDR2 is SYDVKM. The CDR3 loop is CASSLVSGDNEKLFF. As DNA, the CDR3 is TGTGCCAGCAGTTTGGTTTCGGGAGATAATGAAAAACTGTTTTTT.

J is TRBJ1-5 and V is TRBV6-5; D perhaps matches TRBD1 (5 bases). The germline gives CDR1 MNHEY, CDR2 SVGAGI. V was cut by 6 bases and J by 2 bases, with 14 bases left in between. CDR3 size: 15 residues. CDR3 nucleotides: TGTGCCAGCAGCATACTAGACAGAGGCAATCAGCCCCAGCATTTT. As protein: CASSILDRGNQPQHF.

This chain links TRBV5-4 with TRBJ1-2, with D possibly matching TRBD1 (6 bases). Germline V gene lookup returns CDR1 SGHNT and CDR2 YYREEE (reference sequence). V dropped 4 bases and J dropped 4 bases, with 14 bases sitting between them. The CDR3 loop spans 14 amino acids. CDR3 sequence (DNA): TGTGCCAGCAGCGGCGGACAGAAGGTCTATGGCTACACCTTC. Its protein is CASSGGQKVYGYTF.

J is TRBJ2-5 and V is TRBV20-1; D may be TRBD1 (5 bases). This CDR3 region has 11 residues. Trimming took off 3 bases at V and 5 bases at J, with 7 bases between the two ends. CDR1 is DFQATT and CDR2 is SNEGSKA in the germline V gene (reference sequence). Here the CDR3 reads CSASKGETQYF. The CDR3 bases are TGCAGTGCTAGTAAGGGGGAGACCCAGTACTTC.

The rearrangement joins TRBV5-4 to TRBJ2-7; TRBD2 matches 10 bases. The CDR3 runs 16 residues. Germline V gene data show CDR1 as SGHNT and CDR2 as YYREEE (reference sequence). V dropped 4 bases and J dropped 6; count of bases not matched to a gene: 13. The CDR3 reads CASSPIQAGGVSEQYF. CDR3 DNA: TGTGCCAGCAGCCCGATCCAAGCGGGAGGGGTGAGCGAGCAGTACTTC.

This clone occurred a few times. The sample holds other DNA sequences that translate to the same CDR3. The chain joins TRBV6-6 to TRBJ2-1; D uncertain. Trimming cost V 0 bases and J 10 bases, with 10 bases left between them. This CDR3 is built from 13 residues. Looked up from germline, CDR1 is MNHNY and CDR2 is SVGAGI (reference sequence). CDR3 region: CASSYSRTGEQFF. The CDR3 DNA reads as TGTGCCAGCAGTTACTCTCGGACCGGGGAGCAGTTCTTC.